This T cell receptor beta chain originates from a study of T cell changes during pregnancy in multiple sclerosis. TCRdb keeps only in-frame clones here, not all; method: immunoSEQ multiplex PCR. The sample yields roughly 80,000 clones, under 95% seen once. Germline V lookup: CDR1 SGHNT, CDR2 YYREEE (reference sequence). This CDR3 has 14 residues. With 5 bases clipped from V and 7 bases from J, the junction kept 7 bases outside the gene matches. The input for sequencing was peripheral blood, taken before pregnancy. This TCR was recovered from a female donor with multiple sclerosis, enrolled in a pregnancy study. V and J are TRBV5-4 and TRBJ2-1; 9 positions agree with TRBD1. The CDR3 bases are TGTGCCAGCAGACAAGACAGGGGGATTAATGAGCAGTTCTTC. It translates to CASRQDRGINEQFF.